The 28 T cell receptor beta chains below were found in one sample sequenced in a study of identical twins. TCRdb ran MiXCR on the 5' RACE reads and lists one entry per CDR3 protein. The sample holds around 480,000 distinct CDR3 sequences, 12% to 15% seen once. The sample was also reused in another study, on yellow fever vaccine responses in identical twins.

Material for sequencing was CD4+ T cells sorted from blood. The receptors stem from a young woman in good health.

This sequence joins TRBV24-1 and TRBJ2-1; D gene unclear. The CDR3 spans 13 residues. Germline V CDR1 and CDR2: KGHDR, SFDVKD. Deletions cut 9 bases from V and 0 bases from J, with 8 bases between. The CDR3 reads CATVDTSYNEQFF. DNA of the CDR3: TGTGCCACCGTCGACACCTCCTACAATGAGCAGTTCTTC.

The chain joins TRBV5-1 to TRBJ2-7; 7 bases map to TRBD2. This CDR3 has 14 residues. The ends lost 5 bases at V and 6 bases at J; junction bases unmatched: 11. The germline gives CDR1 SGHRS, CDR2 YFSETQ. Written as DNA, the CDR3 is TGCGCCAGCAGTACTCACTCCCCGGGGGGCGAGCAGTACTTC. Protein product: CASSTHSPGGEQYF.

This clonotype has only a few counts. This sequence joins TRBV19 and TRBJ2-2; 8 bases agree with TRBD2. The ends lost 7 bases at V and 4 bases at J; junction bases unmatched: 11. This CDR3 spans 16 amino acids. Germline V lookup: CDR1 LNHDA, CDR2 SQIVND (reference sequence). The CDR3 DNA reads as TGTGCCAGTACCCCTCGGGGGAGCGGGAGCACCGGGGAGCTGTTTTTT. The encoded protein is CASTPRGSGSTGELFF.

This clonotype turned up a few times. V and J are TRBV2 and TRBJ2-3, with D maybe TRBD2 (5 bases). Per germline, CDR1 SNHLY and CDR2 FYNNEI. V lost 7 bases and J 2 bases, leaving 13 bases between the germline ends. The CDR3 sequence is 14 residues long. This CDR3 is CASTQAASTDTQYF. The CDR3 DNA sequence: TGTGCCAGCACACAAGCGGCTTCCACAGATACGCAGTATTTT.

This chain uses TRBV19 with TRBJ2-5; D tentatively reads TRBD1 or TRBD2 (7 bases each). Per the germline V gene, CDR1 is LNHDA and CDR2 is SQIVND (reference sequence). V was trimmed by 2 bases and J by 6 bases, leaving 16 bases between them. The CDR3 runs to 15 residues. The CDR3 DNA sequence: TGTGCCAGTAGTATAAAGGGGCAGGGGGGGAAGACCCAGTACTTC. Encoded protein: CASSIKGQGGKTQYF. The whole variable domain, filled in from reference TRBV19 and TRBJ2-5, reads DGGITQSPKYLFRKEGQNVTLSCEQNLNHDAMYWYRQDPGQGLRLIYYSQIVNDFQKGDIAEGYSVSREKKESFPLTVTSAQKNPTAFYLCASSIKGQGGKTQYFGPGTRLLVL.

This clonotype was counted many times. The V call is TRBV7-9, the J call TRBJ1-1; a weak D match, TRBD1 (5 bases). Per germline, CDR1 SEHNR and CDR2 FQNEAQ (reference sequence). This CDR3 has 13 amino acids. Trimming removed 5 bases at V and 11 bases at J, with 18 bases between. DNA for the CDR3: TGTGCCAGCAGCCGGACTTCAGGGTCTGGCGCTTTCTTT. Translation: CASSRTSGSGAFF.

This clonotype has a handful of counts. The chain recombines TRBV3-1 with TRBJ2-5; 7 bases agree with TRBD2. This CDR3 has 16 amino acids. With V trimmed by 1 base and J by 0 bases, 5 bases remained unmatched. CDR1 LGHDT and CDR2 YNNKEL come from the germline V gene (reference sequence). CDR3 sequence: CASSQVAGRYQETQYF. In DNA form, the CDR3 reads TGTGCCAGCAGCCAAGTGGCCGGGAGGTACCAAGAGACCCAGTACTTC.

This clonotype was observed a few times. V is TRBV28 and J is TRBJ2-7; D may match TRBD1 or TRBD2 (5 bases each). Per the germline V gene, CDR1 is MDHEN and CDR2 is SYDVKM. V lost 10 bases and J lost 3, with 13 bases in between. This CDR3 contains 12 residues. The CDR3 bases are TGTGCCACTAGGGACGCCCGCTACGAGCAGTACTTC. Its protein is CATRDARYEQYF. Together with reference TRBV28 and TRBJ2-7, the CDR3 gives the full variable domain: DVKVTQSSRYLVKRTGEKVFLECVQDMDHENMFWYRQDPGLGLRLIYFSYDVKMKEKGDIPEGYSVSREKKERFSLILESASTNQTSMYLCATRDARYEQYFGPGTRLTVT.

The table lists this clonotype with a few counts. The rearrangement uses TRBV19 and TRBJ2-7; D is unclear. The CDR3 sequence is 15 residues long. The germline gives CDR1 LNHDA, CDR2 SQIVND (reference sequence). V was pared by 6 bases and J by 3 bases, with 18 bases between. The CDR3: CASSLGIGSHYEQYF. CDR3 DNA sequence: TGTGCCAGTAGCCTTGGGATCGGAAGTCACTACGAGCAGTACTTC. The entire variable domain, with the rest obtained from reference TRBV19 and TRBJ2-7, is as follows: DGGITQSPKYLFRKEGQNVTLSCEQNLNHDAMYWYRQDPGQGLRLIYYSQIVNDFQKGDIAEGYSVSREKKESFPLTVTSAQKNPTAFYLCASSLGIGSHYEQYFGPGTRLTVT.

This clonotype was recorded a few times. This chain links TRBV4-3 with TRBJ2-1; D is possibly TRBD1 or TRBD2 (5 bases each). Per the germline V gene, CDR1 is LGHNA and CDR2 is YSLEER. The V end was cut by 1 base, the J end by 10 bases, with 14 bases between. This CDR3 comprises 14 residues. CDR3 sequence (DNA): TGCGCCAGCAGCCAAGGGGGCAACCGGGGCGAGCAGTTCTTC. It specifies CASSQGGNRGEQFF.

This clonotype was seen a few times. The chain carries TRBV7-2 and TRBJ2-1; 12 nucleotides match TRBD2. CDR1 and CDR2 from the germline V gene are SGHTA and FQGNSA. The CDR3 sequence is 14 residues long. With V trimmed by 7 bases and J by 7 bases, 5 bases remained unmatched. The CDR3 sequence: CASTLAGGQNEQFF. In DNA form, the CDR3 reads TGTGCCAGCACCCTAGCGGGGGGGCAGAATGAGCAGTTCTTC.

The chain combines TRBV18 with TRBJ2-3; D gene ambiguous. The CDR3 is 14 residues long. V was trimmed by 4 bases and J by 2 bases, leaving 10 bases between them. Germline CDR1 and CDR2: KGHSH and LQKENI. The CDR3 DNA is TGTGCCAGCTCACAGGTTGACACCACAGATACGCAGTATTTT. It encodes CASSQVDTTDTQYF.

The genes are TRBV5-1 and TRBJ1-1; 7 bases fit TRBD1. This CDR3 comprises 14 residues. Germline V gene data show CDR1 as SGHRS and CDR2 as YFSETQ. After removal of 0 bases from V and 8 bases from J, the junction contained 7 bases not matched to a gene. The CDR3, as DNA: TGCGCCAGCAGCTTGGAAGGCGGCAGGGGGGAAGCTTTCTTT. Its translation is CASSLEGGRGEAFF.

This clonotype was seen a few times. The chain combines TRBV5-1 with TRBJ2-5, with a possible D match to TRBD2 (6 bases). In germline, CDR1 is SGHRS, CDR2 YFSETQ. The CDR3 is made up of 14 amino acids. The V end lost 4 bases, the J end lost 6 bases, and 16 bases lay between the germline ends. The CDR3 nucleotides are TGCGCCAGCAGCCTGGGACTGCTAGTCAAGACCCAGTACTTC. Protein sequence: CASSLGLLVKTQYF.

This clonotype was seen a handful of times. The genes are TRBV10-3 and TRBJ2-7; TRBD1 matches 8 bases. Losses at the gene ends were 8 bases for V and 5 bases for J; bases not matched to a gene: 8. Germline CDR1 and CDR2: ENHRY and SYGVKD. The CDR3 contains 13 residues. CDR3 DNA sequence: TGTGCCATCGGGACAGGCTACGCCGACGAGCAGTACTTC. Its translation: CAIGTGYADEQYF.

This clonotype was recorded a few times. V and J are TRBV12-3 or TRBV12-4 and TRBJ2-7; possibly TRBD2 for D (5 bases). The V end was cut by 8 bases, the J end by 3 bases, with 14 bases between. This CDR3 region has 13 residues. CDR3 in amino acids: CASGADVNYEQYF. The CDR3 DNA is TGTGCCAGCGGAGCGGACGTTAACTACGAGCAGTACTTC.

This clonotype has just a few counts. The genes are TRBV20-1 and TRBJ1-2; TRBD1 matches at 7 bases. CDR1 DFQATT and CDR2 SNEGSKA come from the germline V gene (reference sequence). Germline trimming cut 4 bases from V and 7 bases from J; bases unmatched to any gene: 3. There are 11 residues in the CDR3. Written as DNA, the CDR3 is TGCAGTGCTAAAACAGGGGTTGGCTACACCTTC. This gives the protein CSAKTGVGYTF.

The chain is built from TRBV6-1 and TRBJ2-3; weak D call: TRBD1 (6 bases). V was clipped by 6 bases and J by 0 bases, with 25 bases between them. The CDR3 is made up of 19 amino acids. The germline V gene encodes CDR1 MNHNS and CDR2 SASEGT. The CDR3 nucleotides are TGTGCCAGCAGCCTACGGCTCCCCTCCGGGACAACTAGCACAGATACGCAGTATTTT. Protein product: CASSLRLPSGTTSTDTQYF.

The chain couples TRBV28 to TRBJ2-7, with D possibly being TRBD1 or TRBD2 (5 bases each). The germline V and J ends were trimmed by 5 bases and 5 bases, with 19 bases remaining between them. The CDR3 has 15 residues. Germline V gene lookup returns CDR1 MDHEN and CDR2 SYDVKM. The CDR3 sequence: CASSPQRTRGDEQYF. In DNA form, the CDR3 reads TGTGCCAGCAGTCCCCAACGTACTCGGGGCGACGAGCAGTACTTC.

This clonotype appeared a few times. The CDR3 DNA reads as TGTGCCAGCAGCTTAGATCCCGTTGTTAAGACCCAGTACTTC. Translating it yields CASSLDPVVKTQYF. The gene calls are TRBV11-2 and TRBJ2-5, with D uncertain. Germline V CDR1 and CDR2: SGHAT, FQNNGV. The V gene lost 0 bases and the J gene lost 6 bases, with 11 bases spanning the gap. CDR3 length: 14 amino acids.

This clonotype was seen a handful of times. The J gene is TRBJ1-6, the V gene TRBV5-1, with D tentatively TRBD1 (5 bases). CDR1 SGHRS and CDR2 YFSETQ come from the germline V gene. The V end was cut by 6 bases, the J end by 7 bases, with 14 bases between. The CDR3 loop spans 14 amino acids. CDR3 protein: CASTARDPNSPLHF. The CDR3 region has the DNA TGCGCCAGCACGGCCAGGGATCCAAATTCACCCCTCCACTTT.

This sequence joins TRBV10-1 and TRBJ2-1; possibly TRBD2 for D (7 bases). CDR3 length equals 13 residues. Per germline, CDR1 WNHNN and CDR2 SYGVQD (reference sequence). V was trimmed by 4 bases and J by 7 bases, leaving 11 bases between them. For the CDR3, the DNA is TGCGCCAGCAGTGGAGGGGGGGGTAATGAGCAGTTCTTC. This codes for CASSGGGGNEQFF.

This chain uses TRBV10-3 with TRBJ2-1, with D possibly TRBD2 on 5 matching bases. The CDR3 is made up of 16 amino acids. Deletions cut 3 bases from V and 1 base from J, with 13 bases between. Germline assignment: CDR1 ENHRY and CDR2 SYGVKD. The CDR3 DNA reads as TGTGCCATCAGTGATAGACTACATAATTCCTACAATGAGCAGTTCTTC. This gives the protein CAISDRLHNSYNEQFF.

The table lists this clonotype with a few counts. This chain joins TRBV6-5 and TRBJ2-3, with 14 bases aligning to TRBD2. There are 17 residues in the CDR3. Trimming at V came to 0 bases and at J to 6 bases, leaving 5 bases not matched to a gene. Germline values: CDR1 MNHEY, CDR2 SVGAGI. This CDR3 reads CASSYSGTSGSRDTQYF. The CDR3 DNA follows: TGTGCCAGCAGTTACTCGGGGACTAGCGGGAGCCGGGATACGCAGTATTTT.

The rearrangement links TRBV18 to TRBJ2-7; tentatively, D is TRBD1 (6 bases). The germline V gene encodes CDR1 KGHSH and CDR2 LQKENI. The ends were cut back, 2 bases at V and 4 bases at J, with 15 bases in the middle. The CDR3 covers 15 residues. The CDR3 region has the DNA TGTGCCAGCTCACCAGGCCGGGACACCCAGTACGAGCAGTACTTC. Amino acid sequence: CASSPGRDTQYEQYF.

This clonotype was found many times. The chain carries TRBV28 and TRBJ2-3; D unclear. The CDR3 loop spans 14 amino acids. Trimming removed 6 bases from V and 0 bases from J, with 10 bases in between. Germline values: CDR1 MDHEN, CDR2 SYDVKM. The CDR3: CASSSTSSTDTQYF. Written as DNA, the CDR3 is TGTGCCAGCAGCTCAACATCTAGCACAGATACGCAGTATTTT.

This clonotype was counted between two and nine times. The chain combines TRBV3-1 with TRBJ2-2; TRBD1 matches at 7 bases. Germline V CDR1 and CDR2: LGHDT, YNNKEL (reference sequence). J gave up 0 bases and V 5 bases, and 3 bases lay outside the gene matches. CDR3 length equals 15 residues. The CDR3 region is CASSRDSANTGELFF. The CDR3 DNA reads as TGTGCCAGCAGCAGGGACAGCGCGAACACCGGGGAGCTGTTTTTT.

This clonotype showed up just a few times. The chain is built from TRBV3-1 and TRBJ2-7; TRBD2 matches at 10 bases. The CDR3 loop spans 15 amino acids. Germline V CDR1 and CDR2: LGHDT, YNNKEL (reference sequence). V was clipped by 4 bases and J by 5 bases; unmatched bases: 8. CDR3 amino acids: CASSLIPSGGHEQYF. DNA of the CDR3: TGTGCCAGCAGCCTCATTCCTAGCGGGGGCCACGAGCAGTACTTC.